The present T cell receptor (beta chain) was sequenced within a study of blood T cell repertoires in COVID-19. The V gene lost 5 bases and the J gene lost 4 bases, with 14 bases spanning the gap. Germline V gives CDR1 LNHNV, CDR2 YYDKDF (reference sequence). The CDR3 runs 14 residues. Generated by immunoSEQ multiplex PCR, the TCRdb table keeps only in-frame clones and is missing some. The sample lists approximately 250,000 clones, about nine tenths seen once, with approximately 10% in the top ten. Sequenced input: peripheral blood. The chain employs TRBV15 and TRBJ2-5, with D possibly TRBD2 on 6 matching bases. The TCR originated in a man aged 35-49 years with active or convalescent COVID-19. The CDR3 protein is CATSDRAGPETQYF. The CDR3 bases are TGTGCCACCAGCGATCGGGCGGGGCCAGAGACCCAGTACTTC.